Here is one T cell receptor beta chain with its context. Antigen unknown. V was clipped by 2 bases and J by 6 bases; unmatched bases: 7. This CDR3 has 15 residues. Germline V lookup: CDR1 SGHDN, CDR2 FVKESK. The data are from a study of siplizumab effects on memory and regulatory T cells. The repertoire was sequenced with immunoSEQ multiplex PCR; TCRdb's copy has only in-frame clones and lacks some. The sample includes around 100,000 clones, about 92% of them seen just once. The study, taken as a whole, reports: Siplizumab caused a significant drop in alloreactive sequences traceable to unstimulated CD4+ memory cells.

The sequenced material came from Tregs sorted from blood. This chain connects TRBV14 to TRBJ2-7, with 10 positions matching TRBD1. The receptor was derived from a human donor in good health. CDR3 sequence reads: CASSQPGTGAAEQYF. In nucleotides, the CDR3 is TGTGCCAGCAGCCAACCCGGGACAGGGGCCGCCGAGCAGTACTTC.